The next 3 T cell receptor beta chains were all read from a single sample in a study of T cell repertoires in cytomegalovirus infection. MiXCR, run by TCRdb on the reads, gives a single entry per CDR3 protein. This sample has around 450,000 distinct CDR3 sequences; 10% to 12% occur once, and the top ten carry about a tenth. Specimen: PBMCs. The receptors were sampled from a human donor in good health (CMV status not recorded). Some clones in this sample may be carry-over from other donors' samples.

This clonotype was seen at least ten times. The chain uses TRBV6-5 and TRBJ1-3; D not resolved. Per germline, CDR1 MNHEY and CDR2 SVGAGI. Trimming took off 0 bases at V and 3 bases at J, with 12 bases between the two ends. The CDR3 covers 16 residues. The CDR3 bases are TGTGCCAGCAGTTACTCTCCCGCGGGTATTGGAAACACCATATATTTT. Translation: CASSYSPAGIGNTIYF.

This clonotype appeared many times. The gene calls are TRBV28 and TRBJ1-1; 8 nucleotides line up with TRBD1. Trimming removed 5 bases from V and 1 base from J; junction bases left unmatched: 6. The CDR3 has 15 amino acids. In germline, CDR1 is MDHEN, CDR2 SYDVKM. The CDR3 protein is CASSRQGIQNTEAFF. As DNA, the CDR3 is TGTGCCAGCAGTCGACAGGGGATACAGAACACTGAAGCTTTCTTT. The full variable domain, rest sourced from reference TRBV28 and TRBJ1-1, is DVKVTQSSRYLVKRTGEKVFLECVQDMDHENMFWYRQDPGLGLRLIYFSYDVKMKEKGDIPEGYSVSREKKERFSLILESASTNQTSMYLCASSRQGIQNTEAFFGQGTRLTVV.

This clonotype has ten or more counts. This chain uses TRBV12-3 or TRBV12-4 with TRBJ1-2, with D unresolved. The V end was cut by 1 base, the J end by 8 bases, with 20 bases between. This CDR3 is built from 16 residues. This CDR3 reads CASSLEITQIPWGYTF. CDR3 nucleotide sequence: TGTGCCAGCAGTTTAGAGATTACCCAAATCCCCTGGGGCTACACCTTC.